Each of the 6 T cell receptor beta chains below was sequenced from the same sample in a study of blood T cell repertoires in COVID-19. Repertoires were generated with immunoSEQ multiplex PCR, while TCRdb's copy carries only in-frame clones and drops some. The table records approximately 82,000 clones, approximately 82% of them present only once. Sequencing was performed on peripheral blood. These receptors originate from a woman in her 70s with acute or convalescent COVID-19.

The chain uses TRBV6-2 or TRBV6-3 and TRBJ2-1, with TRBD2 matching 9 bases. Germline lookup yields CDR1 MNHEY and CDR2 SVGEGT. After removal of 2 bases from V and 6 bases from J, the junction contained 8 bases not matched to a gene. This CDR3 has 16 amino acids. As DNA, the CDR3 is TGTGCCAGCAGTTACATCCCTAGCGGGGAGGGCAATGAGCAGTTCTTC. It translates to CASSYIPSGEGNEQFF.

The chain links TRBV15 to TRBJ2-4; D perhaps matches TRBD2 (6 bases). Trimming took 0 bases from V and 8 from J, leaving 17 bases between them. The CDR3 length is 16 residues. Germline CDR1 and CDR2: LNHNV and YYDKDF (reference sequence). CDR3: CATSRDPRGGVDIQYF. CDR3 bases: TGTGCCACCAGCAGAGATCCAAGGGGAGGTGTGGACATTCAGTACTTC.

This chain connects TRBV6-2 or TRBV6-3 to TRBJ2-7, with 7 bases that match TRBD1. In germline, CDR1 is MNHEY, CDR2 SVGEGT. The CDR3 contains 15 residues. With 2 bases clipped from V and 3 bases from J, the junction kept 7 bases outside the gene matches. In DNA, the CDR3 is TGTGCCAGCAGTTACGGGACAGAACCATACTACGAGCAGTACTTC. The encoded protein is CASSYGTEPYYEQYF.

J is TRBJ2-1 and V is TRBV19; 7 bases fit TRBD2. Germline CDR1 LNHDA, CDR2 SQIVND (reference sequence). This CDR3 is 15 amino acids long. Losses at the gene ends were 7 bases for V and 9 bases for J; bases not matched to a gene: 15. CDR3 region: CASIGRGRGVGEQFF. DNA for the CDR3: TGTGCCAGTATTGGGCGTGGGAGGGGAGTGGGTGAGCAGTTCTTC.

This clone was counted a few times. The chain links TRBV20-1 to TRBJ1-3; 7 nucleotides align to TRBD1. The germline V gene encodes CDR1 DFQATT and CDR2 SNEGSKA (reference sequence). With 6 bases clipped from V and 8 bases from J, the junction kept 19 bases outside the gene matches. The CDR3 runs to 16 residues. The CDR3 sequence is CSASRGQLLGTHTIYF. Here the CDR3 DNA reads TGCAGTGCAAGTAGGGGACAGCTGTTGGGGACCCACACCATATATTTT.

The chain is built from TRBV5-1 and TRBJ2-1, with D unresolved. There are 16 residues in the CDR3. Trimming took 0 bases from V and 8 from J, leaving 18 bases between them. Germline loops: CDR1 SGHRS, CDR2 YFSETQ. CDR3 nucleotides: TGCGCCAGCAGCTTGGGCCCCTCTACAGCAGGCGATGAGCAGTTCTTC. It yields the protein CASSLGPSTAGDEQFF. Complete variable domain (other parts from reference TRBV5-1 and TRBJ2-1): KAGVTQTPRYLIKTRGQQVTLSCSPISGHRSVSWYQQTPGQGLQFLFEYFSETQRNKGNFPGRFSGRQFSNSRSEMNVSTLELGDSALYLCASSLGPSTAGDEQFFGPGTRLTVL.